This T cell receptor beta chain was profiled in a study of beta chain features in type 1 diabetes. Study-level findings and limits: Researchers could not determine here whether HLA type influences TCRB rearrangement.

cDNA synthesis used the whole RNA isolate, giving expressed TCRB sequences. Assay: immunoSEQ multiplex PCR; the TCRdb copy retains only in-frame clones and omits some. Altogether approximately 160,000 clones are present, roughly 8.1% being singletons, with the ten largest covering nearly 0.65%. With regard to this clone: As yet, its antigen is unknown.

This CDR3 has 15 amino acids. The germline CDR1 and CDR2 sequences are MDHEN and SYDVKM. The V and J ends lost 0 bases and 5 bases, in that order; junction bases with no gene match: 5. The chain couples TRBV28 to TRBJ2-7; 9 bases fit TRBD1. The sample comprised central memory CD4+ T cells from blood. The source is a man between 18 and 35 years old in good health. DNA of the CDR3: TGTGCCAGCAGTTTATGGGGACAGGGTAGACACGAGCAGTACTTC. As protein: CASSLWGQGRHEQYF.